This TCR beta chain stems from a study of PD-L1 blockade in urothelial cancer (dated by TCRdb to about 2017). Regarding the complete study: All patients started therapy in the mid-2010s and received atezolizumab 1,200 mg intravenously every 3 weeks. About 90% of the roughly 29 patients were identified as males with urothelial cancer of bladder origin, and a prior smoking history was reported by 18 of 29 patients. Patients had an ECOG performance status of 0 or 1 and had received between 0 and 3 prior chemotherapy regimens. Blood samples were analyzed at two time points: 3 weeks after treatment start (second dose) and 6 weeks after treatment start. Blood samples gave median yields of 141,255 T cells and 82,636 unique TCRs, along with a median clonality of roughly 0.08. Somatic, immune and clinical correlates of response to PD-L1 blockade with atezolizumab in urothelial cancer were the focus of an exploratory multi-omic analysis. TCR sequencing covered pretreatment tumor samples and matched, serially collected peripheral blood taken before and after atezolizumab treatment. Durable clinical benefit was defined as a progression-free survival longer than 6 months, and TCR features were additionally tested against progression-free survival and overall survival. In the same patients who had TCR sequencing, pretreatment tumors also underwent whole exome sequencing and RNA sequencing. Roughly 9 patients reached durable clinical benefit, while some 21 patients did not. Just over 28 patients had pretreatment blood TCR-seq, about 25 had at least one posttreatment blood collection, and about 25 had tumor TCR-seq.

Synthetic TCR analog templates were spiked into each PCR to estimate absolute template abundance from read counts. Using the immunoSEQ assay, TCRbeta CDR3 regions were amplified from genomic DNA with bias-controlled V and J gene primers. Rearranged TCRbeta segments were sequenced at approximately 20X coverage. Regarding the original processing steps: Clustering was used to correct sequencing errors, and CDR3s were annotated against IMGT to assign V, D and J genes. Downstream analyses used only productive TCRbeta rearrangements and left out out-of-frame or stop-codon sequences. Clonality was computed as one minus Shannon entropy normalized by the log of the number of unique productive sequences. Clones differing between time points or between blood and tumor were identified by Fisher's exact test with Benjamini-Hochberg correction at adjusted p below 0.01. The table was pulled from immuneACCESS by TCRdb, which kept in-frame rearrangements only. Such tables lose some clones; where checked, under half of the loss comes from unresolved V genes, and the rest has no known cause. V, J and clone size reflect that table, while D and trimming were determined from the DNA. The sample yields around 120,000 clones; approximately 90% were counted once. Over 1.5% of the sample rests with the top ten.

Regarding this clone: Its antigen is not yet known. No base-level quality is on record; no much larger clone is a single base apart.

General conclusions and limits of the study: Greater expansion of tumor-associated TCR clones in peripheral blood 3 weeks after the start of treatment was observed in patients with durable benefit (n of about 24, p = 0.022). Because of the small sample size (n ≈ 30) and the many exploratory analyses performed, the results are intended to be regarded as hypothesis-generating. A pretreatment peripheral blood TCR clonality below the median was linked to improved progression-free and overall survival.

Cut back by 0 bases and 7 bases, the V and J ends lie 10 bases apart. Including cysteine and phenylalanine, the CDR3 has 13 amino acids. The only DNA kept is the CDR3, 39 bases in frame from the first base. The germline V gene provides CDR1 SGHTA and CDR2 FQGNSA. The meaning of the sample's time point label: peripheral blood 6 weeks after treatment start. The cohort comprised more than 25 patients with locally advanced or metastatic urothelial carcinoma treated at Memorial Sloan Kettering on a trial protocol. Peripheral blood mononuclear cells were collected pretreatment and during treatment, with between 1 and 8 total time points obtained per patient. The Qiagen DNeasy Blood extraction kit was used to purify genomic DNA from total PBMCs and from tumor samples. PBMCs were collected pretreatment and during treatment, and were isolated and stored as previously described.

The chain joins TRBV7-2 to TRBJ2-7, and possibly TRBD1, on 6 matching bases. The clonotype was recovered from a man aged 60 to 69 with urothelial cancer. This material consisted of PBMCs, taken around atezolizumab (anti-PD-L1) treatment. The DNA sequence is given as TGTGCCAGCAGCTTAGCCCTTCAGGGGGAGCAGTACTTC. Its protein product is CASSLALQGEQYF.